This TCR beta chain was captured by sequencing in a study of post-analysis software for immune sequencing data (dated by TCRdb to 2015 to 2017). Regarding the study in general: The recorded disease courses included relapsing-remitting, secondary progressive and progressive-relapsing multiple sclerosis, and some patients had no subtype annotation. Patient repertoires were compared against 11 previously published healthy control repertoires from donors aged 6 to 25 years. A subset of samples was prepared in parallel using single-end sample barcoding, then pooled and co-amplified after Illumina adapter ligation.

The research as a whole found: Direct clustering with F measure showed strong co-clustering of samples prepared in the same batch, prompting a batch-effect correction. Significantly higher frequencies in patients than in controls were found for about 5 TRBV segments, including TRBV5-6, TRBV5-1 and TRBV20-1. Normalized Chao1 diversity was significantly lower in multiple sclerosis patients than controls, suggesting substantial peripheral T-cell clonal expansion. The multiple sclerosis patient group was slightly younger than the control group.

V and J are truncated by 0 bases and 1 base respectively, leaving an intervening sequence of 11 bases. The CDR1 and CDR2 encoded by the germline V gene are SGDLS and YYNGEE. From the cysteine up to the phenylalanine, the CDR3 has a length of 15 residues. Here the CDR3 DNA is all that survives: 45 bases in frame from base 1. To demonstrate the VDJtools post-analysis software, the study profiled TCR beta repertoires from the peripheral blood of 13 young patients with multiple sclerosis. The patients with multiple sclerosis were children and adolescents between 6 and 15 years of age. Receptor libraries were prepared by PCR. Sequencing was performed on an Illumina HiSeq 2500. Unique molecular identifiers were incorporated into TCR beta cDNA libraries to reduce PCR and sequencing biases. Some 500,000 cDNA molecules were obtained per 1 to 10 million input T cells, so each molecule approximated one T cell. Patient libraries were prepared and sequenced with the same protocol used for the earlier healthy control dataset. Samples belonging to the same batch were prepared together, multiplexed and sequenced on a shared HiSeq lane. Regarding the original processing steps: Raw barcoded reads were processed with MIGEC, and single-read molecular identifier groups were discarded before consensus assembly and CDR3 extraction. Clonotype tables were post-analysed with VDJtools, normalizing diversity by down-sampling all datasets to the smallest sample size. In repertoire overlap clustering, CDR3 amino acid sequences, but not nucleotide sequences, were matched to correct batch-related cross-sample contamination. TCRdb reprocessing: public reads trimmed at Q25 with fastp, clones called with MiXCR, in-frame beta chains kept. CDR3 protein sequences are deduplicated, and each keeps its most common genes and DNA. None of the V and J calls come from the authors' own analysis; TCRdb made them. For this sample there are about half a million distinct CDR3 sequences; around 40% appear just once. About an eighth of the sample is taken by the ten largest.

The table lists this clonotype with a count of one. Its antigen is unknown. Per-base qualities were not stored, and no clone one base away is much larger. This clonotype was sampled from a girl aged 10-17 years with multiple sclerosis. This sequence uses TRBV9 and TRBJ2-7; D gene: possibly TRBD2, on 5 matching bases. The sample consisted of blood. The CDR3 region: CASSVGPSISYEQYF. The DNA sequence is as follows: TGTGCCAGCAGCGTAGGCCCTAGCATATCCTACGAGCAGTACTTC.